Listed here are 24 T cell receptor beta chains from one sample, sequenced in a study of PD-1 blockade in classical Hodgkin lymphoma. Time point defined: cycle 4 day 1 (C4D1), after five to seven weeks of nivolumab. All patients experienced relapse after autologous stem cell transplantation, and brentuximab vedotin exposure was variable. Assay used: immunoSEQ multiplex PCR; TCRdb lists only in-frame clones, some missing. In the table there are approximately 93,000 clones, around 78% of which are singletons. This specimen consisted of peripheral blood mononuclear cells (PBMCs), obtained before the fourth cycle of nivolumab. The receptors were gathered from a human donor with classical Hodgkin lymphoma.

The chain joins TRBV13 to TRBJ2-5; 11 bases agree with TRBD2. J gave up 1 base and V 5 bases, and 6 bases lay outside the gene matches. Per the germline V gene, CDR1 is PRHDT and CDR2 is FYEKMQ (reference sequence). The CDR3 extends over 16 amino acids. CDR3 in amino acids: CASSRRLAGLQETQYF. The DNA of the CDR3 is TGTGCCAGCAGCCGACGACTAGCGGGGCTCCAAGAGACCCAGTACTTC.

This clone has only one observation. In DNA, the CDR3 is TGTGCCAGTATGGACAGGACCGCCTATGGCTACACCTTC. The encoded protein is CASMDRTAYGYTF. The chain joins TRBV27 to TRBJ1-2; 7 bases line up with TRBD1. This CDR3 contains 13 residues. J gave up 4 bases and V 9 bases, and 8 bases lay outside the gene matches. Looked up from germline, CDR1 is MNHEY and CDR2 is SMNVEV (reference sequence).

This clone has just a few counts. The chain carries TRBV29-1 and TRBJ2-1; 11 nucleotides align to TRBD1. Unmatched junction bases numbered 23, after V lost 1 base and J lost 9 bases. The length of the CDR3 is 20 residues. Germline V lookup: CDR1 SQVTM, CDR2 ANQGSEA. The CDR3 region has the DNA TGCAGCGTTGAAGGAACGGCCGGGACAGGGGGTAGCGGGAGAGGGTTTGAGCAGTTCTTC. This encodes CSVEGTAGTGGSGRGFEQFF.

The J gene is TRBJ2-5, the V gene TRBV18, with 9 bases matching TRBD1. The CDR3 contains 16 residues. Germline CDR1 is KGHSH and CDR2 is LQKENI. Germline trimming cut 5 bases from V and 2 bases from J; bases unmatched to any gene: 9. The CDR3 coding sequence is TGTGCCAGCTCAAGCCTATGGACAGGGGATCAAGAGACCCAGTACTTC. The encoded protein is CASSSLWTGDQETQYF.

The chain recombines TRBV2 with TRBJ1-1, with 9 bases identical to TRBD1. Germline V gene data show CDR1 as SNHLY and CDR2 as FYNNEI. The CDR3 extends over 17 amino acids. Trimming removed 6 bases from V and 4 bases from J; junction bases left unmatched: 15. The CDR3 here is CASSAGQGGFAVTEAFF. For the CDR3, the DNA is TGTGCCAGCAGCGCGGGACAGGGCGGGTTCGCAGTCACTGAAGCTTTCTTT.

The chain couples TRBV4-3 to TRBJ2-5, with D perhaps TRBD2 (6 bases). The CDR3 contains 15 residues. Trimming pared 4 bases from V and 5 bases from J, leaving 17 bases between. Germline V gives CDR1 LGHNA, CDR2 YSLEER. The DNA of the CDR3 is TGCGCCAGCAGCCTGCTTCTGGGAGGAGGGGAGACCCAGTACTTC. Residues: CASSLLLGGGETQYF.

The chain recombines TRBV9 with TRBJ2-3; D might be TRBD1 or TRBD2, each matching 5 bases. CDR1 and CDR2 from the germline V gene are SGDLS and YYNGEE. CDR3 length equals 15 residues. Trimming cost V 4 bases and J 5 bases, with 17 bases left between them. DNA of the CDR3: TGTGCCAGCAGCTCGGGCGGGCCTGGGGGAGATACGCAGTATTTT. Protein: CASSSGGPGGDTQYF. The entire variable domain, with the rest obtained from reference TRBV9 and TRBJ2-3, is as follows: DSGVTQTPKHLITATGQRVTLRCSPRSGDLSVYWYQQSLDQGLQFLIQYYNGEERAKGNILERFSAQQFPDLHSELNLSSLELGDSALYFCASSSGGPGGDTQYFGPGTRLTVL.

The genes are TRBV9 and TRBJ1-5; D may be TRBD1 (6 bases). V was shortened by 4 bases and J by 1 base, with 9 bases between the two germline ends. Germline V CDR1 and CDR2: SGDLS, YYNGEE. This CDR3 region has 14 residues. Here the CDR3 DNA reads TGTGCCAGCAGCCCAGGACAGAGCAATCAGCCCCAGCATTTT. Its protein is CASSPGQSNQPQHF.

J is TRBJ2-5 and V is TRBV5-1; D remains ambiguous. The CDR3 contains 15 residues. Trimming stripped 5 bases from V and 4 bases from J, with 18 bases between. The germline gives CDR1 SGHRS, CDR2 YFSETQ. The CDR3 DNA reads TGCGCCAGCAGTAATCATGGGCCCGGAGCAGAGACCCAGTACTTC. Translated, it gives CASSNHGPGAETQYF. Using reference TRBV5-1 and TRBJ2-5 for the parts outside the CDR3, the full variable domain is KAGVTQTPRYLIKTRGQQVTLSCSPISGHRSVSWYQQTPGQGLQFLFEYFSETQRNKGNFPGRFSGRQFSNSRSEMNVSTLELGDSALYLCASSNHGPGAETQYFGPGTRLLVL.

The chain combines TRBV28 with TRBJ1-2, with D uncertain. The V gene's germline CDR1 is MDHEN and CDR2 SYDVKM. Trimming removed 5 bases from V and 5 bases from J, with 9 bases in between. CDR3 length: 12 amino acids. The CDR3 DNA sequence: TGTGCCAGCAGTCCACAAGGGTATGGCTACACCTTC. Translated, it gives CASSPQGYGYTF.

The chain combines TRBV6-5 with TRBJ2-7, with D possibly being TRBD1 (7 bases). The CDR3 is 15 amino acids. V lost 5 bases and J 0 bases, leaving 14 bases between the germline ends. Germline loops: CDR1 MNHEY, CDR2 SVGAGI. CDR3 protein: CASSTRRGASYEQYF. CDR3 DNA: TGTGCCAGCAGTACCCGCAGGGGGGCCTCCTACGAGCAGTACTTC.

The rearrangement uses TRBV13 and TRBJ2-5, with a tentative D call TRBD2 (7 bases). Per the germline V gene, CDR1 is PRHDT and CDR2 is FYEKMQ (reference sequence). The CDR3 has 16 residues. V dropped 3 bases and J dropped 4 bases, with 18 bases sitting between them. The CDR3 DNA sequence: TGTGCCAGCAGCTTGAGGGTGGGGGGGCTGAGAGAGACCCAGTACTTC. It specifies CASSLRVGGLRETQYF.

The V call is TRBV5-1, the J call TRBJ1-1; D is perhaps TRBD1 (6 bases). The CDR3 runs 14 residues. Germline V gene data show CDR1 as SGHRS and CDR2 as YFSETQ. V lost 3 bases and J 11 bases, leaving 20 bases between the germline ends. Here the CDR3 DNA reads TGCGCCAGCAGCTGGGGGACAAGCGGATTTTTGGCTTTCTTT. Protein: CASSWGTSGFLAFF.

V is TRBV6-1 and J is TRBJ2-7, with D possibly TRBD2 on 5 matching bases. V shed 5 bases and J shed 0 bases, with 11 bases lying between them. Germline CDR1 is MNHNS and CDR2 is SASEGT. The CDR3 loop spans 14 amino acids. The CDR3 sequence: CASSLYDYSYEQYF. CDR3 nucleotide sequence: TGTGCCAGCAGTTTATACGACTACTCCTACGAGCAGTACTTC.

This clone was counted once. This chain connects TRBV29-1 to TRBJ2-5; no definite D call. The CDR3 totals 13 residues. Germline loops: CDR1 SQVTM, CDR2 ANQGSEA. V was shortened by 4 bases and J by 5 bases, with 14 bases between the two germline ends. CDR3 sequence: CSVGMKLRETQYF. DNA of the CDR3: TGCAGCGTTGGAATGAAGCTTAGGGAGACCCAGTACTTC.

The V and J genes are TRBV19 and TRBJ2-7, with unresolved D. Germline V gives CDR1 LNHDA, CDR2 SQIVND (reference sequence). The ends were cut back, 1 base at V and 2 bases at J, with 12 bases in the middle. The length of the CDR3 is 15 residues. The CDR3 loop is CASSIVGGAPYEQYF. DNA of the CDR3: TGTGCCAGTAGTATAGTTGGCGGAGCCCCCTACGAGCAGTACTTC.

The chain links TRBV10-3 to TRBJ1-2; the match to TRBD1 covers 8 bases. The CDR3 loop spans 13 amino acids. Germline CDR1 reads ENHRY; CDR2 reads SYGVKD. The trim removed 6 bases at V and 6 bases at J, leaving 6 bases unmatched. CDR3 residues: CAISPGQADGYTF. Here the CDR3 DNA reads TGTGCCATCAGCCCGGGACAGGCCGATGGCTACACCTTC.

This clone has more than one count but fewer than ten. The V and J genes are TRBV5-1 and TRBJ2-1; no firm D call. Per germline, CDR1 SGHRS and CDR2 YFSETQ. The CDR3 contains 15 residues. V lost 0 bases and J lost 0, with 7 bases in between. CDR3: CASSLDASSYNEQFF. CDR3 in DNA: TGCGCCAGCAGCTTGGATGCGAGCTCCTACAATGAGCAGTTCTTC.

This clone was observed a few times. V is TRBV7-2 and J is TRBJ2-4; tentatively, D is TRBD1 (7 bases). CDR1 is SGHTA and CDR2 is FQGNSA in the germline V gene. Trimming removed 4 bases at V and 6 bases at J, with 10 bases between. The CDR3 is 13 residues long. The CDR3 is CASSYQGGNIQYF. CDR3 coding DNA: TGTGCCAGCAGCTATCAGGGGGGAAACATTCAGTACTTC.

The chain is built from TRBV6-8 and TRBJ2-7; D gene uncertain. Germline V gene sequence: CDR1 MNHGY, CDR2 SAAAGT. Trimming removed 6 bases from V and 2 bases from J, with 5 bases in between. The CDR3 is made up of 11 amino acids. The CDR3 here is CASSLTYEQYF. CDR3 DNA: TGTGCCAGCAGCCTAACCTACGAGCAGTACTTC.

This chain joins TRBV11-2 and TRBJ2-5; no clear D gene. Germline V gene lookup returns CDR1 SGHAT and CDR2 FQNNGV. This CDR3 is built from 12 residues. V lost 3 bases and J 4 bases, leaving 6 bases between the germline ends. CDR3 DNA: TGTGCCAGCAGCTTCGGGTCAGAGACCCAGTACTTC. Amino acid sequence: CASSFGSETQYF. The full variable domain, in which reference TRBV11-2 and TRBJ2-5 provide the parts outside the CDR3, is EAGVAQSPRYKIIEKRQSVAFWCNPISGHATLYWYQQILGQGPKLLIQFQNNGVVDDSQLPKDRFSAERLKGVDSTLKIQPAKLEDSAVYLCASSFGSETQYFGPGTRLLVL.

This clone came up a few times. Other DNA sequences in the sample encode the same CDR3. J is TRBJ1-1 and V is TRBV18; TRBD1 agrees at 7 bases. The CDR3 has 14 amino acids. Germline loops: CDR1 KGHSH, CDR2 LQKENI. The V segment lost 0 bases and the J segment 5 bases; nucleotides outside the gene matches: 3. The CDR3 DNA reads TGTGCCAGCTCACCACCAGGGGGCGGAACTGAAGCTTTCTTT. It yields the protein CASSPPGGGTEAFF. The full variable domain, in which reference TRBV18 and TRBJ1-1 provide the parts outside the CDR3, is NAGVMQNPRHLVRRRGQEARLRCSPMKGHSHVYWYRQLPEEGLKFMVYLQKENIIDESGMPKERFSAEFPKEGPSILRIQQVVRGDSAAYFCASSPPGGGTEAFFGQGTRLTVV.

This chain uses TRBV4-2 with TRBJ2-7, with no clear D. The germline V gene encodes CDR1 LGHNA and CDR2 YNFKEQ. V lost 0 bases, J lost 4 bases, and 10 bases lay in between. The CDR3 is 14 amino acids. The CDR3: CASSQETAEYEQYF. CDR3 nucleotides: TGTGCCAGCAGCCAAGAAACAGCAGAGTACGAGCAGTACTTC.

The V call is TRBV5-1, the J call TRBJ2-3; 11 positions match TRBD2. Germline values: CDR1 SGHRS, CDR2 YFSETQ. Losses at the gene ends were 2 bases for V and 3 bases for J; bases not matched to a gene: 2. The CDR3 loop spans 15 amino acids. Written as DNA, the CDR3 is TGCGCCAGCAGCTTACTAGCGGGAGAGACAGATACGCAGTATTTT. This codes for CASSLLAGETDTQYF.